The present T cell receptor beta chain was sequenced within a study of blood T cell repertoires in COVID-19. Study as a whole: Material from acute and convalescent COVID-19 was sourced from the United States, Italy and Spain. PBMCs, B-cell-depleted T cells, or T cells were the source of the cDNA or gDNA that made up the material.

Patients at the Seattle site were enrolled during active infection and followed longitudinally. Original methodology: Nucleated cell number was recorded as an estimate derived from reference gene primer amplification. Assay: immunoSEQ multiplex PCR; the TCRdb copy retains only in-frame clones and omits some. The V and J calls and clone size are taken from that table; D and trimming were inferred from the DNA. This sample has 100,000 to 150,000 clones, with roughly four fifths found just once. Trimming took 4 bases from V and 0 from J; bases not matched to a gene: 6. The CDR3 is 15 residues long. Germline V lookup: CDR1 SGHTS, CDR2 YDEGEE.

The chain carries TRBV5-8 and TRBJ2-7, with TRBD2 matching 8 bases. The sequence derives from a man aged 25 to 40 with COVID-19, enrolled during active disease. The sequenced sample was peripheral blood. CDR3 coding DNA: TGTGCCAGCAGCCCCCGGGGGGGGCTCTCCTACGAGCAGTACTTC. This translates into CASSPRGGLSYEQYF.